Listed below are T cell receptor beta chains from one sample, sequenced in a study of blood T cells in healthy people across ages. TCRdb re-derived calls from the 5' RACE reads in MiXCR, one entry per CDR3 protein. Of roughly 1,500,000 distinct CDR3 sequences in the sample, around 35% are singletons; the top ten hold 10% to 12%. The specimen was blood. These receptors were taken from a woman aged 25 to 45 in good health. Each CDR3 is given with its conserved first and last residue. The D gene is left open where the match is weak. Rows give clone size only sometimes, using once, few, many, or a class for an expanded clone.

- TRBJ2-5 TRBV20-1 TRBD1 CSAGGQGFDEQYF TGCAGTGCTGGGGGACAGGGATTTGATGAGCAGTACTTC
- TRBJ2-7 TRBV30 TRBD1 CAWSAGGSRSYEQYF TGTGCCTGGTCGGCAGGGGGTTCGAGGAGCTACGAGCAGTACTTC
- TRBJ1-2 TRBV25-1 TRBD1 CASSEGDRNYGYTF TGTGCCAGCAGTGAAGGGGACAGGAACTATGGCTACACCTTC
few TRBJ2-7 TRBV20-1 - CSAKNRDNSYEQYF TGCAGTGCTAAAAACCGGGACAACTCCTACGAGCAGTACTTC
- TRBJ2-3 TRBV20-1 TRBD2 CGAPLGPGEGSADTQYF TGCGGTGCTCCTCTCGGACCCGGGGAGGGGTCAGCAGATACGCAGTATTTT
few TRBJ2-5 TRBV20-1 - CSAEPQDRRVQETQYF TGCAGCGCCGAACCTCAGGACAGAAGGGTTCAAGAGACCCAGTACTTC
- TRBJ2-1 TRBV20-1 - CSGRGNEQFF TGCAGTGGGAGGGGAAATGAGCAGTTCTTC
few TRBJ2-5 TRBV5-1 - CASSLWGGREETQYF TGCGCCAGCAGCTTGTGGGGGGGCCGAGAAGAGACCCAGTACTTC
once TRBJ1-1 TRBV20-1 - CSAQGAPNIEAFF TGCAGTGCACAAGGGGCCCCGAACATTGAAGCTTTCTTT
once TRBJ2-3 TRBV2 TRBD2 CASSETGLAGSTDTQYF TGTGCCAGCAGTGAAACCGGACTAGCGGGCAGCACAGATACGCAGTATTTT
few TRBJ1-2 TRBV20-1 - CSAAETASSGYTF TGCAGTGCTGCCGAGACGGCGTCCTCTGGCTACACCTTC
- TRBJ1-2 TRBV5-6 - CASSLAYERNYGYTF TGTGCCAGCAGCTTGGCCTACGAGCGAAACTATGGCTACACCTTC
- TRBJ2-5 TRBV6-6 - CASSNRLWETQYF TGTGCCAGCAGCAACCGGCTGTGGGAGACCCAGTACTTC
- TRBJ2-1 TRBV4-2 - CASSQAQGGAFYNEQFF TGTGCCAGCAGCCAAGCTCAAGGGGGGGCGTTCTACAATGAGCAGTTCTTC
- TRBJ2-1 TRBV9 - CASSDDHDNEQFF TGTGCCAGCAGCGACGACCACGACAATGAGCAGTTCTTC
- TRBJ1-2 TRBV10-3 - CATNTGENYGYTF TGTGCCACCAACACCGGAGAAAACTATGGCTACACCTTC
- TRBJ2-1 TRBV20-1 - CSASRATSGTNEQFF TGCAGTGCTAGTAGGGCAACAAGCGGAACCAATGAGCAGTTCTTC
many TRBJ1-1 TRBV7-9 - CASSHLDTPNTEAFF TGTGCCAGCAGCCACCTAGACACTCCTAACACTGAAGCTTTCTTT
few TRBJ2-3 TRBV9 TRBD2 CASSVGLAGAPGTDTQYF TGTGCCAGCAGCGTGGGACTAGCGGGGGCTCCTGGCACAGATACGCAGTATTTT
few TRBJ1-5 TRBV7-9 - CASSLDGGRQPQHF TGTGCCAGCAGCTTAGATGGGGGGCGTCAGCCCCAGCATTTT
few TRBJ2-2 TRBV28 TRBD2 CASSRREISTGELFF TGTGCCAGCAGTCGGCGGGAGATATCCACCGGGGAGCTGTTTTTT
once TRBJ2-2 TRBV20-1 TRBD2 CSARDLGAGVSTGELFF TGCAGTGCTAGAGATCTGGGAGCGGGAGTCAGCACCGGGGAGCTGTTTTTT
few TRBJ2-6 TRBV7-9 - CASSRSTGPSGANVLTF TGTGCCAGCAGCCGCAGTACTGGGCCCTCTGGGGCCAACGTCCTGACTTTC
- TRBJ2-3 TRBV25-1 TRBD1 CASSEGQGAGTDTQYF TGTGCCAGCAGTGAGGGACAGGGGGCTGGCACAGATACGCAGTATTTT
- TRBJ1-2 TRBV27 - CASSLVRASTGTYGYTF TGTGCCAGCAGTTTAGTGAGGGCCTCTACTGGGACCTACGGCTACACCTTC
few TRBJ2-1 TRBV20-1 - CSARGGINEQFF TGCAGTGCTAGAGGGGGAATCAATGAGCAGTTCTTC
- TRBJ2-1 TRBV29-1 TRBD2 CSVESLAGDEQFF TGCAGCGTTGAAAGCCTAGCGGGAGATGAGCAGTTCTTC
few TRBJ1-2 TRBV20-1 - CSAPLQPYGYTF TGCAGTGCTCCTCTCCAGCCCTATGGCTACACCTTC
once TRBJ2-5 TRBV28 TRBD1 CASNPSGQGSGTQYF TGTGCCAGCAATCCCTCGGGACAGGGGTCTGGGACCCAGTACTTC
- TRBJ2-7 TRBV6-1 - CASSEVGGGLGYEQYF TGTGCCAGCAGTGAAGTAGGAGGAGGCCTCGGCTACGAGCAGTACTTC
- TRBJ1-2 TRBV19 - CASSPGGYLGDGYTF TGTGCCAGTAGTCCGGGCGGCTACCTTGGGGATGGCTACACCTTC
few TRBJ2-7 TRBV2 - CASSAGPAQYF TGTGCCAGCAGCGCGGGCCCCGCGCAGTACTTC
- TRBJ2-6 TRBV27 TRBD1 CASSLDRGNAGANVLTF TGTGCCAGCAGTCTCGACAGGGGCAATGCTGGGGCCAACGTCCTGACTTTC
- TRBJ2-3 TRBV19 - CASSISGLTDTQYF TGTGCCAGTAGTATCTCGGGCTTGACAGATACGCAGTATTTT
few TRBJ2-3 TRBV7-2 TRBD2 CASSLGTSGISADTQYF TGTGCCAGCAGCTTGGGGACTAGCGGGATATCGGCAGATACGCAGTATTTT
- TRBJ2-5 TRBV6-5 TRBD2 CASSYGGVRETQYF TGTGCCAGCAGTTACGGGGGGGTACGGGAGACCCAGTACTTC
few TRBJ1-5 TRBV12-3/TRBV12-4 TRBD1 CASSHAGGGQPQHF TGTGCCAGCAGTCACGCAGGGGGCGGCCAGCCCCAGCATTTT
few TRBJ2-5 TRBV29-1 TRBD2 CSVEDRRLAPNETQYF TGCAGCGTTGAAGATCGACGACTAGCGCCAAATGAGACCCAGTACTTC
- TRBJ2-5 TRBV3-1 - CASSQSLRETQYF TGTGCCAGCAGCCAAAGTCTTCGCGAGACCCAGTACTTC
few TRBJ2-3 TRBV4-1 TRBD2 CASSQDGTLAGISTDTQYF TGCGCCAGCAGCCAAGATGGTACGCTAGCGGGGATTAGCACAGATACGCAGTATTTT
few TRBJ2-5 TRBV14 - CASSLGGIYQETQYF TGTGCCAGCAGCCTCGGGGGAATTTACCAAGAGACCCAGTACTTC
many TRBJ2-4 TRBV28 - CATEFSGIQYF TGTGCCACCGAATTTTCGGGCATTCAGTACTTC
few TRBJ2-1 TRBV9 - CASSVEWGAGDEQFF TGTGCCAGCAGCGTAGAATGGGGGGCAGGTGATGAGCAGTTCTTC
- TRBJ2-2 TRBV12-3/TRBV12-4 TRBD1 CASSWDRGDTGELFF TGTGCCAGCAGTTGGGACAGAGGGGATACCGGGGAGCTGTTTTTT
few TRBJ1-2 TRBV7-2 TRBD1 CASSPGQTLGYTF TGTGCCAGCAGCCCGGGACAGACCCTAGGCTACACCTTC
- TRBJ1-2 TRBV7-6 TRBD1 CASSLLAGGSNYGYTF TGTGCCAGCAGCTTACTCGCAGGGGGATCTAACTATGGCTACACCTTC
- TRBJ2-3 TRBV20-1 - CSARVGGPSDTQYF TGCAGTGCGCGAGTGGGGGGGCCGTCGGATACGCAGTATTTT
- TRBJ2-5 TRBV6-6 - CASSSRTEIQETQYF TGTGCCAGCAGTTCGCGGACTGAGATCCAAGAGACCCAGTACTTC
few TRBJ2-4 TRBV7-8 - CASSLAHIKEQYF TGTGCCAGCAGCTTAGCCCATATCAAGGAGCAGTACTTC
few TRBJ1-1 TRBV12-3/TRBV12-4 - CASSLRGVATEAFF TGTGCCAGCAGTCTTAGAGGGGTTGCTACTGAAGCTTTCTTT
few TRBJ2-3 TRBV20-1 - CSAYGLANLADTQYF TGCAGTGCATACGGCCTGGCGAATTTGGCAGATACGCAGTATTTT
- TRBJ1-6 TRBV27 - CASSLRPSGNSPLHF TGTGCCAGCAGTTTAAGGCCATCGGGCAATTCACCCCTCCACTTT
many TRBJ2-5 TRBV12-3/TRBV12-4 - CASSRNGEETQYF TGTGCCAGCAGTCGTAATGGGGAAGAGACCCAGTACTTC